The next 8 T cell receptor beta chains were all read from a single sample in a study of OX40 agonist ivuxolimab in advanced cancers. The protocol was immunoSEQ multiplex PCR, while the TCRdb copy is restricted to in-frame clones and leaves out a portion. The sample shows some 38,000 clones, approximately 90% of them seen only once. Sequences were derived from CD4+ or CD8+ T cells sorted from blood, sampled in a trial of the OX40 agonist ivuxolimab. These receptors were collected from an adult with an advanced solid tumor such as melanoma, head and neck, liver or kidney cancer.

Regarding this clone: Additional DNA sequences in this sample encode the identical CDR3. This chain connects TRBV4-3 to TRBJ1-1, with D unresolved. The CDR3 runs 13 residues. Germline values: CDR1 LGHNA, CDR2 YSLEER. Trimming cost V 1 base and J 1 base, with 4 bases left between them. This CDR3 is CASSQAGNTEAFF. As DNA, the CDR3 is TGCGCCAGCAGCCAAGCAGGGAACACTGAAGCTTTCTTT.

This chain uses TRBV7-2 with TRBJ2-5; D unclear. In germline, CDR1 is SGHTA, CDR2 FQGNSA. Trimming left V 1 base short and J 5 bases short, with 2 bases between. The CDR3 totals 11 residues. The CDR3 DNA follows: TGTGCCAGCAGCTTAGTTGAGACCCAGTACTTC. Protein: CASSLVETQYF.

The rearrangement uses TRBV6-6 and TRBJ1-4; 8 bases fit TRBD1. The CDR3 extends over 14 amino acids. Trimming removed 6 bases from V and 8 bases from J; junction bases left unmatched: 8. CDR1 and CDR2 (germline): MNHNY, SVGAGI (reference sequence). The CDR3 coding sequence is TGTGCCAGCAGCCCCGACAGGGGAGGCGAAAAACTGTTTTTT. Amino acids: CASSPDRGGEKLFF.

The chain employs TRBV13 and TRBJ2-3; D is uncertain. CDR3 length: 14 amino acids. Per germline, CDR1 PRHDT and CDR2 FYEKMQ (reference sequence). Trimming pared 4 bases from V and 1 base from J, leaving 9 bases between. The CDR3 here is CASSSSYGTDTQYF. The CDR3 nucleotides read TGTGCCAGCAGCTCCTCTTACGGCACAGATACGCAGTATTTT.

The chain employs TRBV30 and TRBJ2-5, with D uncertain. Germline V gene data show CDR1 as GTSNPN and CDR2 as SVGIG (reference sequence). The CDR3 has 14 residues. V was clipped by 0 bases and J by 5 bases, with 13 bases between them. DNA for the CDR3: TGTGCCTGGAGTGTGAAAGGGTATTGGGAGACCCAGTACTTC. Its protein product is CAWSVKGYWETQYF. Together with reference TRBV30 and TRBJ2-5, the CDR3 gives the full variable domain: SQTIHQWPATLVQPVGSPLSLECTVEGTSNPNLYWYRQAAGRGLQLLFYSVGIGQISSEVPQNLSASRPQDRQFILSSKKLLLSDSGFYLCAWSVKGYWETQYFGPGTRLLVL.

V gene TRBV4-1 combines with J gene TRBJ1-1; 11 bases are a match to TRBD1. The germline V gene encodes CDR1 MGHRA and CDR2 YSYEKL. J was trimmed by 3 bases and V by 1 base; bases with no gene match: 7. This CDR3 spans 17 amino acids. The CDR3 DNA is TGCGCCAGCAGCCAAGTCGCGGACAGGGGGCCGGACACTGAAGCTTTCTTT. Amino acid sequence: CASSQVADRGPDTEAFF.

This clone came up a few times. The J gene is TRBJ2-2, the V gene TRBV30; 7 positions agree with TRBD2. The CDR3 runs 14 residues. The V and J ends lost 5 bases and 5 bases, in that order; junction bases with no gene match: 8. CDR1 and CDR2 (germline): GTSNPN, SVGIG (reference sequence). The CDR3 nucleotides read TGTGCCTGGGGGGGAGGGGAGGGTACCGGGGAGCTGTTTTTT. Amino acid sequence: CAWGGGEGTGELFF.

This chain joins TRBV7-9 and TRBJ2-7, with 9 bases identical to TRBD1. This CDR3 comprises 18 residues. Germline-derived CDR1 and CDR2 are SEHNR and FQNEAQ (reference sequence). The trim removed 4 bases at V and 6 bases at J, leaving 19 bases unmatched. The CDR3 region has the DNA TGTGCCAGCAGCTCCTCGGATTTAACGGGACAGGGCCCCGGCGAGCAGTACTTC. Its translation: CASSSSDLTGQGPGEQYF.